Presented here are 2 T cell receptor beta chains from one specimen sequenced in a study of shared clonotypes between healthy human individuals. The method was immunoSEQ multiplex PCR; TCRdb's version includes in-frame clones alone and lacks a portion of them. The sample shows more than 500,000 clones, around 95% of them seen only once. The sample comprised naive CD4+ T cells sorted from blood. Subset described: CD45RA+ positively selected. All receptors derive from a woman in her 30s in good health.

This sequence joins TRBV7-2 and TRBJ2-7; D possibly matches TRBD1 or TRBD2 (5 bases each). The CDR3 loop spans 15 amino acids. CDR1 SGHTA and CDR2 FQGNSA come from the germline V gene. With 3 bases removed from V and 2 bases from J, the gap between germline ends came to 14 bases. As DNA, the CDR3 is TGTGCCAGCAGCTTGGGGCGGGCTCGAACCTACGAGCAGTACTTC. This encodes CASSLGRARTYEQYF.

The J gene is TRBJ2-5, the V gene TRBV7-3, with 7 bases identical to TRBD2. The germline CDR1 and CDR2 sequences are SGHTA and FQGTGA. The CDR3 has 14 amino acids. Unmatched junction bases numbered 4, after V lost 1 base and J lost 5 bases. CDR3 sequence (DNA): TGTGCCAGCAGCTTAATCGGGGGGATGGAGACCCAGTACTTC. Translation: CASSLIGGMETQYF.